The sequence of this T cell receptor (beta chain) was determined in a study of shared clonotypes between healthy human individuals. The count of this clone is one. Trimming cost V 0 bases and J 1 base, with 19 bases left between them. The CDR3 spans 18 residues. From germline, CDR1 is SGDLS and CDR2 YYNGEE. Method: immunoSEQ multiplex PCR; TCRdb's copy keeps in-frame clones and lacks some. The data hold some 2.1 million clones, with 85% to 95% observed a single time. Selected positively for CCR7 and CD45RO-negative, naive CD8 cells excluded terminally differentiated effector memory CD45RA+ cells. The clonotype originates from a man aged 18-30 years in good health. V is TRBV9 and J is TRBJ2-5, with TRBD2 as a possible D gene (6 bases). The sample consisted of naive CD8+ T cells sorted from blood. The CDR3 here is CASSVGGSREVGQETQYF. The CDR3, as DNA: TGTGCCAGCAGCGTAGGGGGTTCCAGGGAGGTAGGCCAAGAGACCCAGTACTTC.